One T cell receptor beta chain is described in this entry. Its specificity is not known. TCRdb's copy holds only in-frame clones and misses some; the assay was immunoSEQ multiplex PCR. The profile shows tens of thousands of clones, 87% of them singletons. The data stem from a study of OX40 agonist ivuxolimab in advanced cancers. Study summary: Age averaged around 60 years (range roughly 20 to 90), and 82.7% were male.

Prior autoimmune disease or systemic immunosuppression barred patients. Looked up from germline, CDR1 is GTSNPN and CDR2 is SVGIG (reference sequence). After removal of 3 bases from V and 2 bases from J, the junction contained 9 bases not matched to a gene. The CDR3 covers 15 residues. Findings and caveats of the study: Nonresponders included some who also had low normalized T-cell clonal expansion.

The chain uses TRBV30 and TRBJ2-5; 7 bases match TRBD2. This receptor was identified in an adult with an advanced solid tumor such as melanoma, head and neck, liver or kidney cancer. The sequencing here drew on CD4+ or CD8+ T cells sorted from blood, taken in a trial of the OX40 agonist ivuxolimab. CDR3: CAWRDSGAGQETQYF. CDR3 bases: TGTGCCTGGAGAGACTCGGGAGCGGGGCAAGAGACCCAGTACTTC.